This T cell receptor beta chain was identified during a study of T cell repertoires in cytomegalovirus infection. Looking at the study overall: Recently identified HLA-C-restricted CMV epitopes were among the peptides used. CMV infection together with matching HLA type was indicated by public TCR beta signatures.

A remark on this clonotype: Its specificity is not known.

The CDR3 is 13 amino acids. Germline values: CDR1 SQVTM, CDR2 ANQGSEA. Overall study results and limits: Carriers of CMV and the relevant HLA type were discriminated by public TCR beta frequency. What dominated the ex vivo response were HLA-C-restricted CMV-specific TCR beta clonotypes.

Each CDR3 protein is one row after TCRdb ran MiXCR on the reads. The data hold 310,000 or so distinct CDR3 sequences, with 20% to 25% observed a single time. This TCR was recovered from a human donor in good health (CMV status not recorded). Some clones in this sample may be carry-over from other donors' samples. Here the sequenced sample was cultured PBMCs, taken from culture after CMV antigen stimulation. This chain connects TRBV29-1 to TRBJ1-2; maybe TRBD1 (5 bases). CDR3 sequence (DNA): TGCAGGATCGGGGCAGATGGGGACTATGGCTACACCTTC. Translation: CRIGADGDYGYTF.